This T cell receptor beta chain was identified in a study of PD-1 blockade in mismatch repair-deficient tumors. The repertoire was sequenced with immunoSEQ multiplex PCR; TCRdb's copy has only in-frame clones and lacks some. Counted here are around 62,000 clones, 70% to 85% occurring once; the ten biggest clones make up over 4.5%. In germline, CDR1 is MDHEN, CDR2 SYDVKM. Trimming cost V 7 bases and J 6 bases; bases outside gene matches: 15. The CDR3 loop spans 16 amino acids. The clonotype comes from an adult with mismatch repair-deficient cancer. The specimen comprised peripheral blood, sampled 2 weeks after starting pembrolizumab. V usage is TRBV28 and J usage is TRBJ2-7; 10 nucleotides match TRBD2. The CDR3: CASMASGRSGVGEQYF. The DNA of the CDR3 is TGTGCCAGCATGGCTAGCGGGAGATCGGGGGTTGGCGAGCAGTACTTC.